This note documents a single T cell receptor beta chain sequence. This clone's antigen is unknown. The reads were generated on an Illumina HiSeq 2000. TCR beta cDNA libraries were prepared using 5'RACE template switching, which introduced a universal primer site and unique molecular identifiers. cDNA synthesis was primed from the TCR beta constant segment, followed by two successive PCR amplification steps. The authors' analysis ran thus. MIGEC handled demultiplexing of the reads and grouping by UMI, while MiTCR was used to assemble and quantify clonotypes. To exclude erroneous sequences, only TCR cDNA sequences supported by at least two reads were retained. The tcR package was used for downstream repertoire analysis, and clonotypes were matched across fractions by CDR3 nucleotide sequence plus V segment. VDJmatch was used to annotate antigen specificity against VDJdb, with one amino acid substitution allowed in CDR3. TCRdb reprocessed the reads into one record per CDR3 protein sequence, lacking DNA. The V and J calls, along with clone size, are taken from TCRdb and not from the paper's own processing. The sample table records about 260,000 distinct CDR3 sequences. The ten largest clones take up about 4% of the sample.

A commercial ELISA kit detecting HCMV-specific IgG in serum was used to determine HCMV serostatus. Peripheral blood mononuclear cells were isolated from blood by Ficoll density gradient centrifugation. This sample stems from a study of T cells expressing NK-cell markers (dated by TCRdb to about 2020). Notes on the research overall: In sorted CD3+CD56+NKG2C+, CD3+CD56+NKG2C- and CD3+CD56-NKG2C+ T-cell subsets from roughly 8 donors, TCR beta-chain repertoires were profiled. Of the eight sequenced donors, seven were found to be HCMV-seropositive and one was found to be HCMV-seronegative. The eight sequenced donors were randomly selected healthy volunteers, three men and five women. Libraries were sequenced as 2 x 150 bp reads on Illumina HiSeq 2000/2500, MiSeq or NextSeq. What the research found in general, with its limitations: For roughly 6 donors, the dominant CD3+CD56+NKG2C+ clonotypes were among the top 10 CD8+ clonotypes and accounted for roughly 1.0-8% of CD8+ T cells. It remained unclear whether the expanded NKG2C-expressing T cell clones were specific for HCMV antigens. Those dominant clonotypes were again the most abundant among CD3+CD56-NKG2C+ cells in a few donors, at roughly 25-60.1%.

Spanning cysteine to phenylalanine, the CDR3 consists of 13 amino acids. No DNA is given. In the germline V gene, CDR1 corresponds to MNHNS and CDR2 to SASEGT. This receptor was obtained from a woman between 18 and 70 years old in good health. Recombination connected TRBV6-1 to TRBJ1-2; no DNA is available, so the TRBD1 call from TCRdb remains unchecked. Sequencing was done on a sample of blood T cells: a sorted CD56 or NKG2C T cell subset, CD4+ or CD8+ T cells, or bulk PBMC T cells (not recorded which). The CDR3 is CATRETVNYGYTF.